This TCR beta chain was captured in a study of cytomegalovirus exposure and HLA in healthy donors. A single count supports this clone. This likely comes from a read error, as the CDR3 has no conserved phenylalanine or tryptophan at its end. Here immunoSEQ multiplex PCR was the method, and the copy in TCRdb shows in-frame clones only, minus some. This repertoire shows fewer than 250,000 clones, around 87% found once; its top ten account for roughly 2%. Sequenced input: PBMCs. This clonotype originated in a young woman in good health and CMV-seropositive.

The CDR3 reads CASSLRVSNQPQHL. CDR3 sequence (DNA): TGTGCCAGCAGTTTGAGGGTAAGCAATCAGCCCCAGCATCTT. The chain links TRBV27 to TRBJ1-5; D gene unclear. This CDR3 is 14 amino acids long. The V gene lost 3 bases and the J gene lost 1 base, with 7 bases spanning the gap. The germline gives CDR1 MNHEY, CDR2 SMNVEV (reference sequence).